The rows below give T cell receptor beta chains drawn from one sample of a study of blood T cell repertoires in COVID-19. Generated by immunoSEQ multiplex PCR, the TCRdb table keeps only in-frame clones and is missing some. The sample has 130,000 to 150,000 clones; 80% are singletons. Sequencing input: peripheral blood. Receptors were obtained from a man between 65 and 79 years old who had recovered from COVID-19. Each CDR3 is given with its conserved first and last residue. A D gene is named only where the DNA matches it firmly. Where a row states a size, it is once, few, many or the class of an expanded clone; other rows omit it.

d_call: TRBD2; v_call: TRBV30; j_call: TRBJ2-7; clone_size: -; cdr3_aa: CAWSVFGGGRAYEQYF; cdr3_nt: TGTGCCTGGAGTGTATTTGGGGGCGGGAGGGCCTACGAGCAGTACTTC
d_call: -; v_call: TRBV6-5; j_call: TRBJ2-2; clone_size: -; cdr3_aa: CASTRVLDTGELFF; cdr3_nt: TGTGCCAGCACCAGGGTTCTGGACACCGGGGAGCTGTTTTTT
d_call: TRBD1; v_call: TRBV7-2; j_call: TRBJ1-5; clone_size: many; cdr3_aa: CASSLAKDRQQPQHF; cdr3_nt: TGTGCCAGCAGCTTAGCAAAGGACAGGCAACAGCCCCAGCATTTT
d_call: -; v_call: TRBV19; j_call: TRBJ1-4; clone_size: -; cdr3_aa: CASSIPGQPRGEKLFF; cdr3_nt: TGTGCCAGTAGTATCCCCGGACAGCCTCGGGGCGAAAAACTGTTTTTT
d_call: TRBD2; v_call: TRBV5-6; j_call: TRBJ2-7; clone_size: once; cdr3_aa: CASSFRLAGAGEQYF; cdr3_nt: TGTGCCAGCAGCTTCCGACTAGCGGGAGCTGGAGAGCAGTACTTC
d_call: -; v_call: TRBV6-5; j_call: TRBJ2-7; clone_size: -; cdr3_aa: CASRGGYEQYF; cdr3_nt: TGTGCCAGCAGAGGGGGCTACGAGCAGTACTTC
d_call: -; v_call: TRBV2; j_call: TRBJ2-3; clone_size: -; cdr3_aa: CASSDQGSDTQYF; cdr3_nt: TGTGCCAGCAGTGATCAGGGCTCAGATACGCAGTATTTT
d_call: TRBD2; v_call: TRBV9; j_call: TRBJ2-1; clone_size: -; cdr3_aa: CASSVGSGRSEQFF; cdr3_nt: TGTGCCAGCAGCGTAGGAAGCGGGAGGAGTGAGCAGTTCTTC
d_call: -; v_call: TRBV5-1; j_call: TRBJ1-2; clone_size: once; cdr3_aa: CASSLGTPSYGYTF; cdr3_nt: TGCGCCAGCAGCTTGGGGACACCCTCCTATGGCTACACCTTC
d_call: TRBD1; v_call: TRBV7-9; j_call: TRBJ2-7; clone_size: -; cdr3_aa: CASSSWDRAYEQYF; cdr3_nt: TGTGCCAGCAGTTCCTGGGACAGGGCCTACGAGCAGTACTTC
d_call: -; v_call: TRBV18; j_call: TRBJ1-6; clone_size: -; cdr3_aa: CASSPGEASPLHF; cdr3_nt: TGTGCCAGCTCACCGGGGGAGGCTTCACCCCTCCACTTT
d_call: -; v_call: TRBV7-8; j_call: TRBJ2-1; clone_size: -; cdr3_aa: CASRGLSSYNEQFF; cdr3_nt: TGTGCCAGCAGGGGACTCAGCTCCTACAATGAGCAGTTCTTC
d_call: TRBD1; v_call: TRBV18; j_call: TRBJ2-3; clone_size: -; cdr3_aa: CASSPPTGMEDTQYF; cdr3_nt: TGTGCCAGCTCACCACCGACAGGGATGGAAGATACGCAGTATTTT
d_call: -; v_call: TRBV18; j_call: TRBJ1-5; clone_size: -; cdr3_aa: CASSPLEAPGQPQHF; cdr3_nt: TGTGCCAGCTCACCACTTGAAGCGCCGGGTCAGCCCCAGCATTTT
d_call: TRBD1; v_call: TRBV27; j_call: TRBJ2-7; clone_size: -; cdr3_aa: CASSELQGAGEQYF; cdr3_nt: TGTGCCAGCAGTGAGCTACAGGGGGCAGGCGAGCAGTACTTC
d_call: -; v_call: TRBV5-1; j_call: TRBJ2-7; clone_size: once; cdr3_aa: CASSPFGGSYEQYF; cdr3_nt: TGCGCCAGCAGCCCCTTTGGAGGGTCCTACGAGCAGTACTTC
d_call: -; v_call: TRBV5-6; j_call: TRBJ2-7; clone_size: -; cdr3_aa: CASSWGGPYEQYF; cdr3_nt: TGTGCCAGCAGCTGGGGAGGACCCTACGAGCAGTACTTC
d_call: TRBD2; v_call: TRBV29-1; j_call: TRBJ2-3; clone_size: -; cdr3_aa: CSVELQRDRGTDTQYF; cdr3_nt: TGCAGCGTTGAACTTCAGCGGGACCGTGGCACAGATACGCAGTATTTT
d_call: TRBD2; v_call: TRBV7-6; j_call: TRBJ2-3; clone_size: -; cdr3_aa: CASSRAGGPDTQYF; cdr3_nt: TGTGCCAGCAGCCGAGCGGGAGGGCCGGATACGCAGTATTTT